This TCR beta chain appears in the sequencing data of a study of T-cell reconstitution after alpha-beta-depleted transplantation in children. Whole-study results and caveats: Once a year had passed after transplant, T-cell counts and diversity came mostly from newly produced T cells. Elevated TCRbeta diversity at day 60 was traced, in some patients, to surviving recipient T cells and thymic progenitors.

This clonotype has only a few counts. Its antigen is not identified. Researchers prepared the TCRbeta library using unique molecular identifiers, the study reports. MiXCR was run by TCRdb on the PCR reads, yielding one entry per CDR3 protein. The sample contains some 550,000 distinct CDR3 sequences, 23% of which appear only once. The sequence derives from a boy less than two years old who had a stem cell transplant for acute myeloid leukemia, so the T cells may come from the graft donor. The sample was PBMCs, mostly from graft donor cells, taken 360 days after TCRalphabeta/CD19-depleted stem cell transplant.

The CDR3 reads CASSPWVSKYTDTQYF. The CDR3 DNA sequence: TGTGCCAGCAGCCCATGGGTCAGCAAGTACACAGATACGCAGTATTTT. The V call is TRBV7-9, the J call TRBJ2-3; D gene unclear. In germline, CDR1 is SEHNR, CDR2 FQNEAQ (reference sequence). V gave up 5 bases and J gave up 2 bases, with 17 bases separating them. The CDR3 runs 16 residues.